The text below deals with one T cell receptor beta chain. This record belongs to a study of sequential checkpoint blockade in melanoma. Looking at the study overall: After both sequences, patients received maintenance nivolumab.

The CDR3 consists of 20 residues. J gave up 6 bases and V 2 bases, and 22 bases lay outside the gene matches. From germline, CDR1 is SGHVS and CDR2 FQNEAQ. Treatment here: randomized to nivolumab then ipilimumab (arm A) or the reverse (arm B). DNA-damaging chemotherapy had not been given to any patient beforehand. PBMC sorting kept live CD3+CD8+ cells without CD19 or CD56. Measured with immunoSEQ multiplex PCR; TCRdb has only the in-frame clones, and not every one. The sample records under 15,000 clones, about four fifths being singletons. The sample was CD8+ T cells sorted from blood (inferred from file names), taken from a patient given nivolumab and ipilimumab in sequence. This TCR came from a human donor with melanoma. The chain links TRBV7-8 to TRBJ2-3; 8 bases are a match to TRBD1. For the CDR3, the DNA is TGTGCCAGCAGCTTAACCCCTCGGGTATCCAGGGGGCCTGACGAGGATACGCAGTATTTT. Translating gives CASSLTPRVSRGPDEDTQYF.